This TCR beta chain was found in a study of T cell repertoires in cytomegalovirus infection. The V end was cut by 4 bases, the J end by 5 bases, with 8 bases between. Germline V lookup: CDR1 SGHVS, CDR2 FQNEAQ. This CDR3 spans 13 amino acids. Whole-study findings and limits: CMV carriers having the relevant HLA were flagged by cumulative public TCR beta family frequency.

This clonotype was recorded many times. Its target is not known. TCRdb fed the reads into MiXCR, producing one record per CDR3 protein. This sample yields approximately 750,000 distinct CDR3 sequences, of which under 40% are seen a single time; roughly 2.8% belongs to the top ten. The rearrangement links TRBV7-8 to TRBJ2-2; D might be TRBD1 or TRBD2, each matching 5 bases. The source of this sequence is a human donor in good health (CMV status not recorded). Some clones in this sample may be carry-over from other donors' samples. Sequenced input: PBMCs. The DNA for the CDR3 is TGTGCCAGCAGCTCCAGGGAGACCGGGGAGCTGTTTTTT. The encoded protein is CASSSRETGELFF.